Presented here are 14 T cell receptor beta chains from one specimen sequenced in a study of graft-versus-host responses after intestinal transplantation. Libraries were prepared by immunoSEQ multiplex PCR; TCRdb keeps only in-frame clonotypes and omits some of them. The sample carries some 86,000 clones, about 87% recorded once. What these receptors recognize is not known. This specimen consisted of unstimulated CD4+ T cells sorted from spleen or lymph node cells, obtained before transplant. The origin of the receptors is a human donor who was the organ donor for an intestinal transplant.

In DNA, the CDR3 is TGTGCCAGCTGGGCGGGAGGGCGGCGCAATGAGCAGTTCTTC. Protein sequence: CASWAGGRRNEQFF. This chain connects TRBV5-4 to TRBJ2-1; 9 bases fit TRBD2. This CDR3 is built from 14 residues. V shed 7 bases and J 6 bases; nucleotides not matched to a gene: 8. CDR1 SGHNT and CDR2 YYREEE come from the germline V gene (reference sequence).

The chain is built from TRBV5-5 and TRBJ2-1; perhaps TRBD2 as D (6 bases). From germline, CDR1 is SGHKS and CDR2 YYEKEE (reference sequence). This CDR3 has 12 amino acids. Trimming shortened V by 4 bases and J by 9 bases, and 11 bases separated the two germline ends. CDR3 in amino acids: CASSPVGGEQFF. In DNA form, the CDR3 reads TGTGCCAGCAGCCCAGTCGGGGGTGAGCAGTTCTTC.

This clone was seen only a few times. The chain joins TRBV5-6 to TRBJ2-7, with D maybe TRBD2 (7 bases). Germline V CDR1 and CDR2: SGHDT, YYEEEE. CDR3 length equals 16 residues. V lost 0 bases to trimming and J lost 2 bases, with 15 bases between them. This CDR3 reads CASSLAGGGVAYEQYF. The DNA of the CDR3 is TGTGCCAGCAGCTTGGCAGGCGGGGGCGTCGCCTACGAGCAGTACTTC.

The chain joins TRBV5-1 to TRBJ1-2; the match to TRBD1 covers 8 bases. The CDR3 spans 14 residues. Germline CDR1 and CDR2: SGHRS and YFSETQ. The J segment lost 11 bases and the V segment lost 4 bases, leaving 13 bases of the junction unmatched. The CDR3 DNA reads TGCGCCAGCAGCGTATACGGACAGGGCCTGAGTTACACCTTC. Amino acids: CASSVYGQGLSYTF.

The V and J genes are TRBV6-5 and TRBJ1-1; D is unclear. Between the trimmed V and J ends, which lost 3 bases and 4 bases, there was a span of 9 bases. CDR1 and CDR2 from the germline V gene are MNHEY and SVGAGI. This CDR3 contains 13 residues. Here the CDR3 reads CASSYLPGTEAFF. DNA for the CDR3: TGTGCCAGCAGTTATTTGCCGGGCACTGAAGCTTTCTTT.

This sequence joins TRBV28 and TRBJ2-3; no clear D. Trimming stripped 4 bases from V and 0 bases from J, with 11 bases between. From germline, CDR1 is MDHEN and CDR2 SYDVKM. CDR3 length equals 15 residues. The CDR3 here is CASSSVSTSTDTQYF. The CDR3, as DNA: TGTGCCAGCAGTTCGGTTAGCACTAGCACAGATACGCAGTATTTT. The whole variable domain, filled in from reference TRBV28 and TRBJ2-3, reads DVKVTQSSRYLVKRTGEKVFLECVQDMDHENMFWYRQDPGLGLRLIYFSYDVKMKEKGDIPEGYSVSREKKERFSLILESASTNQTSMYLCASSSVSTSTDTQYFGPGTRLTVL.

The chain uses TRBV6-6 and TRBJ2-3; D ambiguous. The CDR3 consists of 14 residues. Per the germline V gene, CDR1 is MNHNY and CDR2 is SVGAGI (reference sequence). V shed 7 bases and J shed 2 bases, with 13 bases lying between them. CDR3 loop: CASNRTQYTDTQYF. CDR3 nucleotides: TGTGCCAGCAATAGAACCCAATACACAGATACGCAGTATTTT.

This clone was detected once. The chain uses TRBV5-1 and TRBJ1-5; D unresolved. V shed 4 bases and J shed 5 bases, with 16 bases lying between them. This CDR3 has 15 amino acids. Germline lookup yields CDR1 SGHRS and CDR2 YFSETQ. CDR3 sequence (DNA): TGCGCCAGCAGCGTGGCCCCCGGAGGGCATCAGCCCCAGCATTTT. Protein product: CASSVAPGGHQPQHF. Drawing the rest from reference TRBV5-1 and TRBJ1-5, the complete variable domain is KAGVTQTPRYLIKTRGQQVTLSCSPISGHRSVSWYQQTPGQGLQFLFEYFSETQRNKGNFPGRFSGRQFSNSRSEMNVSTLELGDSALYLCASSVAPGGHQPQHFGDGTRLSIL.

This clone was seen a single time. The CDR3 is CASSPSDRNQPQHF. CDR3 DNA sequence: TGTGCCAGCTCACCATCGGACAGAAATCAGCCCCAGCATTTT. The chain carries TRBV18 and TRBJ1-5; D may be TRBD1 (6 bases). V was pared by 2 bases and J by 4 bases, with 9 bases between. CDR1 is KGHSH, CDR2 LQKENI, per germline. The CDR3 is made up of 14 amino acids.

The chain couples TRBV4-3 to TRBJ2-1; tentative D call: TRBD2 (6 bases). CDR1 and CDR2 from the germline V gene are LGHNA and YSLEER. V gave up 2 bases and J gave up 3 bases, with 14 bases separating them. The CDR3 consists of 16 residues. Here the CDR3 reads CASSQRPGLDYNEQFF. Written as DNA, the CDR3 is TGCGCCAGCAGCCAACGCCCGGGACTTGACTACAATGAGCAGTTCTTC.

The chain uses TRBV19 and TRBJ2-1; maybe TRBD2 (5 bases). Germline V gives CDR1 LNHDA, CDR2 SQIVND (reference sequence). V was trimmed by 1 base and J by 10 bases, leaving 14 bases between them. The CDR3 covers 14 residues. The CDR3 DNA reads TGTGCCAGTAGTATAGGTTGGGAGAACCCAGAGCAGTTCTTC. This translates into CASSIGWENPEQFF.

The rearrangement joins TRBV7-8 to TRBJ1-3; 7 bases match TRBD1. The CDR3 consists of 18 residues. Germline loops: CDR1 SGHVS, CDR2 FQNEAQ. Trimming took 3 bases from V and 0 from J; bases not matched to a gene: 11. CDR3 amino acids: CASSLTGTERVSGNTIYF. DNA of the CDR3: TGTGCCAGCAGCTTGACCGGGACAGAGCGCGTCTCTGGAAACACCATATATTTT.

Only a few counts were recorded for this clone. This chain connects TRBV6-5 to TRBJ2-7; the D gene is possibly TRBD2 (6 bases). The V end was cut by 5 bases, the J end by 9 bases, with 17 bases between. CDR3 length: 13 amino acids. The germline gives CDR1 MNHEY, CDR2 SVGAGI. Here the CDR3 DNA reads TGTGCCAGCAGTCCCCCCGTGGGGGGAGGGCAGTACTTC. Amino acid sequence: CASSPPVGGGQYF.

The chain links TRBV18 to TRBJ1-2; possibly TRBD1 for D (5 bases). Germline V CDR1 and CDR2: KGHSH, LQKENI. This CDR3 is built from 16 residues. V lost 1 base to trimming and J lost 0 bases, with 12 bases between them. CDR3 DNA sequence: TGTGCCAGCTCACCACGGGGCCTCCTAGCTAACTATGGCTACACCTTC. This sequence encodes CASSPRGLLANYGYTF.